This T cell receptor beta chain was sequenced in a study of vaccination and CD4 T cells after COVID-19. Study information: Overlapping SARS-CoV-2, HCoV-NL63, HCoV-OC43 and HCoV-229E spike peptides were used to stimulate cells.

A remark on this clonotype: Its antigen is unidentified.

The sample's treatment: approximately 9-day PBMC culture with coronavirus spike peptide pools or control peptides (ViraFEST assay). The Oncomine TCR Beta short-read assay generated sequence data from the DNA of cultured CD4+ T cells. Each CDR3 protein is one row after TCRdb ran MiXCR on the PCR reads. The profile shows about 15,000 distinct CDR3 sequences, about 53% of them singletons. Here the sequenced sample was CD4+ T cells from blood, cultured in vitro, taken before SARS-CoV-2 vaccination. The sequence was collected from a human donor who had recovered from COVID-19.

The CDR3 DNA is TGTGCCAGTAGTATTAGGTCAGCGCGGACTTATGGCTACACCTTC. Translation gives CASSIRSARTYGYTF. The chain has TRBV19 and TRBJ1-2; no definite D call. CDR1 and CDR2 (germline): LNHDA, SQIVND (reference sequence). The CDR3 sequence is 15 residues long. The V and J ends lost 3 bases and 5 bases respectively, with 16 bases between them.